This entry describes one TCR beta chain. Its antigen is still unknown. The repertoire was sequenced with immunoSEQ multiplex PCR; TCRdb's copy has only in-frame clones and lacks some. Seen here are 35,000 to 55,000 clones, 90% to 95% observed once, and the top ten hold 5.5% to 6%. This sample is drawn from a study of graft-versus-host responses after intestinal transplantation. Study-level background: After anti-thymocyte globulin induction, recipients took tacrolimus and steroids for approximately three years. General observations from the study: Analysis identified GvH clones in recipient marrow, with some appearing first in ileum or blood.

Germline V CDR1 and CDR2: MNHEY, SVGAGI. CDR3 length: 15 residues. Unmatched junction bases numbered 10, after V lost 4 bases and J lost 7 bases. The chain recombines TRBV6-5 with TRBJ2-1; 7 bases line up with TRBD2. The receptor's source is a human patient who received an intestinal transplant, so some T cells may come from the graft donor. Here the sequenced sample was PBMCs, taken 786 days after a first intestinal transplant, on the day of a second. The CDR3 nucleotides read TGTGCCAGCAGTTCTGGACCGGGGAGGGTGAATGAGCAGTTCTTC. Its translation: CASSSGPGRVNEQFF.